Listed here is a single TCR beta chain. Germline V lookup: CDR1 SEHNR, CDR2 FQNEAQ (reference sequence). The CDR3 has 15 amino acids. With 3 bases removed from V and 0 bases from J, the gap between germline ends came to 10 bases. The repertoire was sequenced with immunoSEQ multiplex PCR; TCRdb's copy has only in-frame clones and lacks some. Of 110,000 or so clones in the sample, less than 80% were seen once. The sample is drawn from a study of blood T cell repertoires in COVID-19. Study details: The samples span acute and convalescent COVID-19 from the United States, Italy and Spain. PBMCs, B-cell-depleted T cells, or T cells were the source of the cDNA or gDNA that made up the material.

Sequencing used peripheral blood. The gene calls are TRBV7-9 and TRBJ2-3; D is uncertain. This sequence originates from a man aged 45 to 65 with acute or convalescent COVID-19. CDR3 in amino acids: CASSFSLASTDTQYF. CDR3 nucleotides: TGTGCCAGCAGCTTCTCATTAGCTAGCACAGATACGCAGTATTTT. Full variable domain (missing parts from reference TRBV7-9 and TRBJ2-3): DTGVSQNPRHKITKRGQNVTFRCDPISEHNRLYWYRQTLGQGPEFLTYFQNEAQLEKSRLLSDRFSAERPKGSFSTLEIQRTEQGDSAMYLCASSFSLASTDTQYFGPGTRLTVL.